This entry features one T cell receptor (beta chain) sequence. Its antigen is currently unknown. In the PCR, 60 Vbeta and 13 Jbeta primers were used. Original processing methods: Per a later analysis, the number of unique TCR beta chains was approximately 80 million, of which around 9.9 million were shared. Profiled with immunoSEQ multiplex PCR; TCRdb holds only in-frame clones, not every one. V, J and clone size were drawn from that table, and D and trimming were deduced from the DNA. The data contain under 100,000 clones, 76% of them singletons. The sample comes from a study of cytomegalovirus exposure and HLA in healthy donors. Findings of the study overall: Within an earlier analysis, most TCR beta V segments proved productive either about 87% or about 30% of the time. In a later analysis, TCR beta V- and J-gene trimming was associated with a missense DCLRE1C variant.

Sequenced sample: PBMCs. The sequence was obtained from a man aged 35-49 years in good health and CMV-seronegative.

DNA of the CDR3: TGTGCCAGCAGTGAAGTGGCAGGCTATGGCTACACCTTC. It yields the protein CASSEVAGYGYTF. This rearrangement joins TRBV2 to TRBJ1-2; D gene ambiguous. V was clipped by 1 base and J by 4 bases, with 7 bases between them. Per the germline V gene, CDR1 is SNHLY and CDR2 is FYNNEI. The CDR3 length is 13 residues.